Listed below are T cell receptor beta chains from one sample, sequenced in a study of T cell repertoires and Cas9 in healthy adults. Some clones are missing from TCRdb's copy, which holds only in-frame ones; the method was immunoSEQ multiplex PCR. The table includes roughly 220 clones, roughly 90% detected once. The material sequenced was SpCas9-reactive Tregs (CD4+, CD25+, CD127-, CD137+, CD154-) from PBMCs; culture status not recorded. Receptors were obtained from a human donor in good health. CDR3s include the opening cysteine and the closing phenylalanine or tryptophan. The D gene is left open where the match is weak. Not all rows give a size; the values are once, few, many and, for expanded clones, a class.

TRBV2	NA	NA	TRBJ1-3	CASSEIGVGNTIYF	TGTGCCAGCAGTGAAATCGGCGTTGGAAACACCATATATTTT
TRBV21-1	NA	NA	TRBJ1-3	CASRGGILQHARNTIYF	TGTGCCAGCAGAGGGGGGATACTACAACACGCACGAAACACCATATATTTT
TRBV6-1	NA	NA	TRBJ1-6	CASRGRLGNSPLHF	TGTGCCAGCAGAGGAAGGTTGGGCAATTCACCCCTCCACTTT
TRBV6-5	TRBD1	NA	TRBJ1-5	CASSSRTGGQPQHF	TGTGCCAGCAGTTCTAGGACAGGGGGTCAGCCCCAGCATTTT
TRBV2	NA	NA	TRBJ2-3	CASSEASFSDTQYF	TGTGCCAGCAGTGAAGCTTCATTCTCAGATACGCAGTATTTT
TRBV7-9	TRBD1	few	TRBJ1-2	CASSSRTGGYTF	TGTGCCAGCAGCTCCAGGACAGGGGGCTACACCTTC
TRBV19	NA	NA	TRBJ2-1	CASSRDGLYNEQFF	TGTGCCAGTTCCCGGGACGGATTATACAATGAGCAGTTCTTC
TRBV28	TRBD2	NA	TRBJ2-5	CASSFSGLAGVYFTQETQYF	TGTGCCAGCAGTTTCTCGGGACTAGCGGGGGTTTATTTCACACAAGAGACCCAGTACTTC
TRBV18	NA	NA	TRBJ1-1	CASSPAQGEAFF	TGTGCCAGCTCACCAGCGCAGGGGGAAGCTTTCTTT
TRBV6-6	TRBD1	NA	TRBJ1-5	CASRTGQRFSNQPQHF	TGTGCCAGCAGAACGGGACAGCGATTTAGCAATCAGCCCCAGCATTTT
TRBV11-1	NA	few	TRBJ2-7	CASSPWGGSSYEQYF	TGTGCCAGCAGCCCCTGGGGAGGCAGCTCCTACGAGCAGTACTTC
TRBV28	TRBD1	NA	TRBJ1-5	CASSPQGGGNQPQHF	TGTGCCAGCAGTCCACAGGGGGGGGGCAATCAGCCCCAGCATTTT
TRBV9	TRBD1	NA	TRBJ1-3	CASSRQPLGTAGNTIYF	TGTGCCAGCAGCCGACAACCATTGGGGACAGCCGGAAACACCATATATTTT
TRBV5-5	NA	once	TRBJ1-5	CASSLQGGYQPQHF	TGTGCCAGCAGCTTGCAGGGTGGGTATCAGCCCCAGCATTTT
TRBV15	NA	NA	TRBJ2-1	CATSRLGLTPVGNEQFF	TGTGCCACCAGCAGACTAGGACTAACCCCCGTGGGGAATGAGCAGTTCTTC
TRBV19	TRBD2	NA	TRBJ2-1	CASSIPEMFGGWNEQFF	TGTGCCAGTAGTATTCCCGAGATGTTCGGGGGGTGGAATGAGCAGTTCTTC
TRBV11-1	NA	once	TRBJ1-2	CASSVKIKAGKIYGYTF	TGTGCCAGCAGCGTGAAAATTAAGGCTGGAAAGATCTATGGCTACACCTTC
TRBV27	TRBD2	NA	TRBJ2-1	CASSLKRGGGQEQFF	TGTGCCAGCAGTTTAAAGCGGGGAGGAGGGCAAGAGCAGTTCTTC
TRBV5-6	NA	NA	TRBJ2-7	CASSLDRTTYEQYF	TGTGCCAGCAGCTTGGATCGGACTACCTACGAGCAGTACTTC
TRBV7-9	NA	few	TRBJ1-1	CASSLVGPTEAFF	TGTGCCAGCAGCTTAGTCGGGCCCACTGAAGCTTTCTTT
TRBV2	NA	NA	TRBJ1-1	CASMEVNTNTEAFF	TGTGCCAGCATGGAAGTTAATACGAACACTGAAGCTTTCTTT
TRBV7-9	TRBD2	NA	TRBJ2-2	CAIGTTSGANTGELFF	TGTGCCATAGGAACTACTAGCGGAGCGAACACCGGGGAGCTGTTTTTT
TRBV5-1	TRBD1	NA	TRBJ2-2	CASSLLPRQGPNTGELFF	TGCGCCAGCAGCCTCCTTCCCCGACAGGGACCGAACACCGGGGAGCTGTTTTTT
TRBV4-2	NA	NA	TRBJ1-2	CASSQDRGGSPHYGYTF	TGTGCCAGCAGCCAAGATCGGGGAGGATCCCCCCACTATGGCTACACCTTC
TRBV28	NA	NA	TRBJ2-1	CASSPSAQGQHNEQFF	TGTGCCAGCAGTCCTTCGGCCCAGGGGCAGCACAATGAGCAGTTCTTC
TRBV2	NA	NA	TRBJ2-5	CASTPGPGAPQETQYF	TGTGCCAGCACACCCGGTCCGGGGGCCCCGCAAGAGACCCAGTACTTC
TRBV27	TRBD2	NA	TRBJ2-7	CASSRIRTSGGTYEQYF	TGTGCCAGCAGTCGAATAAGGACTAGCGGAGGTACCTACGAGCAGTACTTC
TRBV6-1	TRBD1	NA	TRBJ2-5	CASRVAGGETQYF	TGTGCCAGCAGGGTAGCAGGGGGCGAGACCCAGTACTTC
TRBV28	NA	NA	TRBJ1-6	CASSLQGLANSPLHF	TGTGCCAGCAGTCTCCAGGGGCTAGCTAATTCACCCCTCCACTTT